This T cell receptor (beta chain) was sequenced for a study of siplizumab effects on memory and regulatory T cells. Libraries were prepared by immunoSEQ multiplex PCR; TCRdb keeps only in-frame clonotypes and omits some of them. The table has 85,000 to 130,000 clones, 93% seen once; the top ten hold 0.55% to 0.8%. By share of the sample, this clone is medium-sized. Its matching antigen is unknown. Trimming cost V 5 bases and J 7 bases, with 11 bases left between them. The germline V gene encodes CDR1 GTSNPN and CDR2 SVGIG (reference sequence). The CDR3 totals 11 residues. Study results and limitations: Researchers did not confirm the suppressive function of proliferating Tregs from siplizumab cultures.

This clonotype was sampled from a human donor in good health. The chain recombines TRBV30 with TRBJ1-1; D perhaps matches TRBD1 (5 bases). The sample taken for sequencing was Tregs sorted from blood. The CDR3 bases are TGTGCCTGGCGCTTTCAGGGTGAAGCTTTCTTT. Translation: CAWRFQGEAFF. Combining the CDR3 with reference TRBV30 and TRBJ1-1 gives the whole variable domain SQTIHQWPATLVQPVGSPLSLECTVEGTSNPNLYWYRQAAGRGLQLLFYSVGIGQISSEVPQNLSASRPQDRQFILSSKKLLLSDSGFYLCAWRFQGEAFFGQGTRLTVV.